These 20 T cell receptor beta chains share one sample of origin, sequenced in a study of T cell responses to AZD1222 COVID-19 vaccine. The protocol was immunoSEQ multiplex PCR, while the TCRdb copy is restricted to in-frame clones and leaves out a portion. In the table there are 140,000 or so clones, 80% to 90% of which are singletons. Here the sequenced sample was peripheral blood, taken on day 0 of AZD1222 vaccination. The receptors stem from an adult in good health.

The chain uses TRBV12-3 or TRBV12-4 and TRBJ1-1, with D unresolved. This CDR3 comprises 13 residues. The V end lost 6 bases, the J end lost 4 bases, and 12 bases lay between the germline ends. Written as DNA, the CDR3 is TGTGCCAGCAGAGGAATCGGTGGCACTGAAGCTTTCTTT. It encodes CASRGIGGTEAFF.

The rearrangement links TRBV3-1 (or the pseudogene TRBV3-2) to TRBJ2-2, with D possibly matching TRBD1 (6 bases). This CDR3 has 15 residues. Per germline, CDR1 LGHDT and CDR2 YNNKEL (reference sequence). Trimming pared 1 base from V and 3 bases from J, leaving 9 bases between. The CDR3 reads CASSQGQGYTGELFF. The CDR3 DNA reads as TGTGCCAGCAGCCAAGGGCAGGGGTACACCGGGGAGCTGTTTTTT.

V and J are TRBV3-1 (or the pseudogene TRBV3-2) and TRBJ2-1; TRBD1 might be the D (10 bases). With 4 bases removed from V and 7 bases from J, the gap between germline ends came to 26 bases. This CDR3 comprises 18 residues. The germline V gene encodes CDR1 LGHDT and CDR2 YNNKEL (reference sequence). This CDR3 reads CASSPDRGSVAGVNEQFF. The CDR3 region has the DNA TGTGCCAGCAGCCCGGACAGGGGGTCAGTAGCGGGAGTAAATGAGCAGTTCTTC.

This sequence joins TRBV3-1 (or the pseudogene TRBV3-2) and TRBJ1-2; 10 positions agree with TRBD1. The CDR3 extends over 12 amino acids. Trimming removed 4 bases from V and 8 bases from J; junction bases left unmatched: 1. Looked up from germline, CDR1 is LGHDT and CDR2 is YNNKEL (reference sequence). The CDR3 sequence: CASSPTGGGYTF. The DNA for the CDR3 is TGTGCCAGCAGCCCGACAGGGGGCGGCTACACCTTC.

The chain uses TRBV7-9 and TRBJ2-3; D is ambiguous. V lost 2 bases and J 3 bases, leaving 3 bases between the germline ends. The V gene's germline CDR1 is SEHNR and CDR2 FQNEAQ (reference sequence). The CDR3 sequence is 12 residues long. The CDR3 region has the DNA TGTGCCAGCAGCTTAATTACAGATACGCAGTATTTT. This sequence encodes CASSLITDTQYF.

The rearrangement links TRBV7-8 to TRBJ2-2; 7 bases match TRBD1. Germline CDR1 reads SGHVS; CDR2 reads FQNEAQ. This CDR3 is 13 amino acids long. V shed 5 bases, J shed 9 bases, and the junction held 6 bases outside the gene matches. The CDR3 nucleotides read TGTGCCAGCAGCCGCCGAGGGGGCAGGGAGCTGTTTTTT. This translates into CASSRRGGRELFF.

The rearrangement links TRBV28 to TRBJ1-2; TRBD1 agrees at 7 bases. Germline loops: CDR1 MDHEN, CDR2 SYDVKM. V gave up 9 bases and J gave up 8 bases; unmatched junction bases: 6. The CDR3 loop spans 11 amino acids. Here the CDR3 reads CASTGVRGYTF. In DNA, the CDR3 is TGTGCCAGTACAGGGGTTCGGGGCTACACCTTC.

The chain joins TRBV11-2 to TRBJ1-2; D uncertain. V shed 4 bases and J shed 5 bases, with 11 bases lying between them. CDR3 size: 13 residues. CDR1 is SGHAT and CDR2 is FQNNGV in the germline V gene. The CDR3 is CASSSQRRYGYTF. The DNA of the CDR3 is TGTGCCAGCAGCTCCCAGCGACGGTATGGCTACACCTTC. Complete variable domain (other parts from reference TRBV11-2 and TRBJ1-2): EAGVAQSPRYKIIEKRQSVAFWCNPISGHATLYWYQQILGQGPKLLIQFQNNGVVDDSQLPKDRFSAERLKGVDSTLKIQPAKLEDSAVYLCASSSQRRYGYTFGSGTRLTVV.

The rearrangement joins TRBV2 to TRBJ1-3; a weak D match, TRBD1 (6 bases). CDR1 SNHLY and CDR2 FYNNEI come from the germline V gene. The ends were cut back, 5 bases at V and 2 bases at J, with 16 bases in the middle. This CDR3 has 16 amino acids. The chain's CDR3 is CASSSQGNLAGNTIYF. The CDR3 DNA reads TGTGCCAGCAGTTCCCAGGGGAATTTAGCTGGAAACACCATATATTTT.

V and J are TRBV28 and TRBJ1-6, with D perhaps TRBD1 (5 bases). Trimming left V 3 bases short and J 5 bases short, with 11 bases between. Germline V lookup: CDR1 MDHEN, CDR2 SYDVKM. This CDR3 is built from 15 residues. The CDR3 DNA reads TGTGCCAGCAGTTTGCTGGGACCGCATAATTCACCCCTCCACTTT. Encoded protein: CASSLLGPHNSPLHF.

V is TRBV18 and J is TRBJ1-2; D gene unclear. CDR1 KGHSH and CDR2 LQKENI come from the germline V gene. Trimming took off 0 bases at V and 2 bases at J, with 10 bases between the two ends. The CDR3 runs 15 residues. DNA of the CDR3: TGTGCCAGCTCACCACCGCTAACAGCCAACTATGGCTACACCTTC. Amino acids: CASSPPLTANYGYTF. Full variable domain (remainder filled in from reference TRBV18 and TRBJ1-2): NAGVMQNPRHLVRRRGQEARLRCSPMKGHSHVYWYRQLPEEGLKFMVYLQKENIIDESGMPKERFSAEFPKEGPSILRIQQVVRGDSAAYFCASSPPLTANYGYTFGSGTRLTVV.

This chain joins TRBV27 and TRBJ1-5; no reliable D call. The ends were cut back, 2 bases at V and 4 bases at J, with 12 bases in the middle. The CDR3 covers 15 residues. Germline CDR1 is MNHEY and CDR2 is SMNVEV (reference sequence). The chain's CDR3 is CASSLDPGGNQPQHF. In DNA form, the CDR3 reads TGTGCCAGCAGTTTAGATCCGGGAGGGAATCAGCCCCAGCATTTT.

The genes are TRBV19 and TRBJ1-5; D not certain. The germline V gene encodes CDR1 LNHDA and CDR2 SQIVND (reference sequence). V lost 3 bases, J lost 0 bases, and 9 bases lay in between. The CDR3 contains 15 residues. CDR3 bases: TGTGCCAGTAGTATCGGGCAGCATAGCAATCAGCCCCAGCATTTT. The encoded protein is CASSIGQHSNQPQHF.

The rearrangement links TRBV7-2 to TRBJ1-2; weak D call: TRBD1 (6 bases). The CDR3 contains 16 residues. CDR1 and CDR2 from the germline V gene are SGHTA and FQGNSA. Trimming took off 1 base at V and 8 bases at J, with 20 bases between the two ends. The CDR3 coding sequence is TGTGCCAGCAGCTTAGTCTGGTGGGGGACAAACGAAGGCTACACCTTC. Translation: CASSLVWWGTNEGYTF.

The chain carries TRBV5-1 and TRBJ1-1, with D possibly TRBD1 on 5 matching bases. Trimming shortened V by 4 bases and J by 0 bases, and 10 bases separated the two germline ends. The germline CDR1 and CDR2 sequences are SGHRS and YFSETQ. The CDR3 sequence is 14 residues long. The CDR3 nucleotides read TGCGCCAGCAGCCCGAGGGGCATGAACACTGAAGCTTTCTTT. Translated, it gives CASSPRGMNTEAFF.

The genes are TRBV2 and TRBJ2-5; unclear D gene. Deletions cut 2 bases from V and 3 bases from J, with 4 bases between. This CDR3 is built from 12 residues. Germline V lookup: CDR1 SNHLY, CDR2 FYNNEI. DNA for the CDR3: TGTGCCAGCAGTGAATATAAAGAGACCCAGTACTTC. This translates into CASSEYKETQYF.

The CDR3: CASSSGSYEQYF. CDR3 DNA sequence: TGTGCCAGTAGTTCGGGCTCCTACGAGCAGTACTTC. This chain links TRBV19 with TRBJ2-7, with D hard to call. V shed 5 bases and J shed 0 bases, with 5 bases lying between them. Germline V gene lookup returns CDR1 LNHDA and CDR2 SQIVND (reference sequence). The CDR3 is 12 residues long.

The CDR3 DNA is TGTGCCATCAGACAGGGGGCTGGAAACACCATATATTTT. Its protein product is CAIRQGAGNTIYF. The V and J genes are TRBV10-3 and TRBJ1-3; 8 bases fit TRBD1. The germline V gene encodes CDR1 ENHRY and CDR2 SYGVKD. The CDR3 contains 13 residues. J was trimmed by 2 bases and V by 6 bases; bases with no gene match: 0.

The chain links TRBV7-2 to TRBJ1-3; the D is unclear. This CDR3 comprises 17 residues. With 5 bases removed from V and 0 bases from J, the gap between germline ends came to 17 bases. In germline, CDR1 is SGHTA, CDR2 FQGNSA. CDR3 coding DNA: TGTGCCAGCAGCCCCGCCCCCCAGGCACCCTCTGGAAACACCATATATTTT. Residues: CASSPAPQAPSGNTIYF.

This clone was seen a single time. The chain joins TRBV6-2 or TRBV6-3 to TRBJ2-1, with 9 bases identical to TRBD2. This CDR3 has 20 amino acids. The germline gives CDR1 MNHEY, CDR2 SVGEGT. J gave up 1 base and V 0 bases, and 13 bases lay outside the gene matches. The CDR3 sequence is CASSYSTEPTSGESYNEQFF. In nucleotides, the CDR3 is TGTGCCAGCAGTTACTCGACAGAACCGACTAGCGGAGAGTCCTACAATGAGCAGTTCTTC.